One sample yielded the 2 T cell receptor beta chains listed below, sequenced in a study of cytomegalovirus exposure and HLA in healthy donors. The PCR ran on 60 Vbeta and 13 Jbeta primers. Sequenced by immunoSEQ multiplex PCR; TCRdb stores in-frame clones only, minus some. This table has about 160,000 clones, nearly 80% appearing once. The sequencing sample was made of PBMCs. The receptors stem from a woman between 50 and 59 years old in good health and CMV-seropositive.

The chain recombines TRBV6-5 with TRBJ2-7, with a weak D call TRBD2 (6 bases). The germline CDR1 and CDR2 sequences are MNHEY and SVGAGI. CDR3 length: 15 residues. V was shortened by 5 bases and J by 6 bases, with 20 bases between the two germline ends. CDR3 DNA: TGTGCCAGCAGTGCGACTAGTCCGAGGGCCTCCGAGCAGTACTTC. Its translation: CASSATSPRASEQYF.

The gene calls are TRBV14 and TRBJ2-7, with D possibly TRBD1 on 5 matching bases. The CDR3 consists of 13 residues. The germline gives CDR1 SGHDN, CDR2 FVKESK. The V end was cut by 4 bases, the J end by 4 bases, with 11 bases between. In DNA form, the CDR3 reads TGTGCCAGCAGCCTACAGGTTTGGTACGAGCAGTACTTC. Translated, it gives CASSLQVWYEQYF.